This TCR beta chain was profiled in a study of T-cell reconstitution after alpha-beta-depleted transplantation in children. Study-level points and caveats: Certain patients had high TCRbeta diversity at day 60, and it came from recipient T cells and thymic progenitors that survived. After transplant, at about two months, alpha-beta T cells were reportedly derived from several hundred expanded graft clones.

V dropped 4 bases and J dropped 5; count of bases not matched to a gene: 7. In germline, CDR1 is SGHRS, CDR2 YFSETQ. The CDR3 consists of 15 residues. Preparation of the TCRbeta library was carried out with unique molecular identifiers. One entry per CDR3 protein results from TCRdb running MiXCR on the PCR reads. Of about 980,000 distinct CDR3 sequences listed, about 29% were seen once; the top ten hold more than 25%. This clonotype came up a few times. Its antigen is as yet unknown. This material consisted of PBMCs, mostly from graft donor cells, taken 360 days after TCRalphabeta/CD19-depleted stem cell transplant. The TCR comes from a boy younger than two who had a stem cell transplant for SCID, so the T cells may come from the graft donor. The rearrangement links TRBV5-1 to TRBJ2-5; 11 positions agree with TRBD2. The CDR3 bases are TGCGCCAGCAGCCCTAGCGGGGGGAGTCTTGAGACCCAGTACTTC. Its translation: CASSPSGGSLETQYF.